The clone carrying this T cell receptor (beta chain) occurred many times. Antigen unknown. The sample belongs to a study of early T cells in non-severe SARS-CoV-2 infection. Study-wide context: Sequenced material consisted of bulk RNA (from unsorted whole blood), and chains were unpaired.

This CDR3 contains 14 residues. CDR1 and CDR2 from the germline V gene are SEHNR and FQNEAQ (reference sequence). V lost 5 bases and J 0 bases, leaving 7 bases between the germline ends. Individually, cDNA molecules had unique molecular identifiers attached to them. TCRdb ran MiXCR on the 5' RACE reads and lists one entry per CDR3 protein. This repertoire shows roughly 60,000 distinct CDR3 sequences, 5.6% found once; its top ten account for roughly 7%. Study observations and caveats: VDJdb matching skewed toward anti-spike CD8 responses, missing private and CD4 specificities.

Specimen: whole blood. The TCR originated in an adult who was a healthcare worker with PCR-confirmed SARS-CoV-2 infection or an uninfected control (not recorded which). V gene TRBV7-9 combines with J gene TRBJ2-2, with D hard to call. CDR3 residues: CASSGFANTGELFF. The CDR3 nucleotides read TGTGCCAGCAGCGGGTTCGCGAACACCGGGGAGCTGTTTTTT.